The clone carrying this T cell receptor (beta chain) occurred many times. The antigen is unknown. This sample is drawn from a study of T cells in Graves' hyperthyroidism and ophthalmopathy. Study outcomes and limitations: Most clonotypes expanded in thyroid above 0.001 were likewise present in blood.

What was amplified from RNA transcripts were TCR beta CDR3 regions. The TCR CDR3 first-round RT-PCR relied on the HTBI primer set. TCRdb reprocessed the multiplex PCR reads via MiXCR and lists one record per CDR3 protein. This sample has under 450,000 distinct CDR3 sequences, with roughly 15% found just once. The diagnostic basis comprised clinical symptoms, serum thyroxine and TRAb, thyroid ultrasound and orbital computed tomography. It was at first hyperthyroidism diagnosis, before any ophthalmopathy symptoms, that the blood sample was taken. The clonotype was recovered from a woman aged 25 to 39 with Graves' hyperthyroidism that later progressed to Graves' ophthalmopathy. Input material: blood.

CDR3 nucleotides: TGTGCCAGCAGCTTAGGAGAAGAGGGAACAGATACGCAGTATTTT. Its protein is CASSLGEEGTDTQYF. The chain couples TRBV11-3 to TRBJ2-3, with D tentatively TRBD2 (5 bases). This CDR3 spans 15 amino acids. Germline V lookup: CDR1 SGHNT, CDR2 YENEEA. V was clipped by 1 base and J by 3 bases, with 11 bases between them.